A single sample is the source of the 25 T cell receptor beta chains below, sequenced in a study of CD8 T cells in Susac syndrome. Random hexamers were used to reverse transcribe the RNA input (0.5 to 1 ug). Via MiXCR, TCRdb re-called the immunoSEQ multiplex PCR reads, giving one row per CDR3 protein. Counted here are 180,000 or so distinct CDR3 sequences, around 96% occurring once; the ten biggest clones make up 0.1%. Specimen: CD4+ T cells from PBMCs. The receptors here all came from a human donor in good health.

The V call is TRBV28, the J call TRBJ2-7; D is unresolved. V was cut by 3 bases and J by 5 bases, with 5 bases left in between. Germline lookup yields CDR1 MDHEN and CDR2 SYDVKM. This CDR3 comprises 11 residues. CDR3 in DNA: TGTGCCAGCAGTTTCCGAAACGAGCAGTACTTC. It codes for CASSFRNEQYF.

V and J are TRBV7-9 and TRBJ1-1, with D unresolved. V was clipped by 1 base and J by 5 bases, with 11 bases between them. There are 14 residues in the CDR3. Germline CDR1 reads SEHNR; CDR2 reads FQNEAQ (reference sequence). CDR3 bases: TGTGCCAGCAGCTTAGATATTGGGGTTACTGAAGCTTTCTTT. Translating gives CASSLDIGVTEAFF.

The gene calls are TRBV12-3 or TRBV12-4 and TRBJ2-1; TRBD2 matches 8 bases. This CDR3 spans 12 amino acids. Trimming at V came to 5 bases and at J to 10 bases, leaving 4 bases not matched to a gene. The CDR3: CASSNVAGEQFF. The CDR3 DNA reads as TGTGCCAGCAGTAACGTAGCGGGAGAGCAGTTCTTC.

This sequence joins TRBV29-1 and TRBJ1-2; D not resolved. Germline CDR1 reads SQVTM; CDR2 reads ANQGSEA. V lost 4 bases to trimming and J lost 3 bases, with 15 bases between them. The CDR3 consists of 14 residues. CDR3: CSVVLQRGDYGYTF. CDR3 nucleotides: TGCAGCGTTGTATTACAGCGGGGTGACTATGGCTACACCTTC.

This chain joins TRBV20-1 and TRBJ1-2; unclear D gene. The CDR3 runs 14 residues. V was shortened by 4 bases and J by 6 bases, with 18 bases between the two germline ends. Germline CDR1 is DFQATT and CDR2 is SNEGSKA (reference sequence). CDR3 in amino acids: CSAIDAGTLDGYTF. CDR3 bases: TGCAGTGCTATTGATGCGGGAACCCTTGATGGCTACACCTTC.

The V gene is TRBV6-4, the J gene TRBJ2-2; TRBD2 might be the D (6 bases). Germline assignment: CDR1 MRHNA and CDR2 SNTAGT. The CDR3 length is 14 residues. Trimming removed 6 bases from V and 5 bases from J, with 13 bases in between. This CDR3 reads CASSMTGTTGELFF. For the CDR3, the DNA is TGTGCCAGCAGCATGACCGGGACTACCGGGGAGCTGTTTTTT.

This chain links TRBV29-1 with TRBJ2-7, with TRBD1 as a possible D gene (5 bases). The germline V gene has CDR1 SQVTM and CDR2 ANQGSEA. The germline V and J ends were trimmed by 5 bases and 1 base, with 12 bases remaining between them. The CDR3 runs to 13 residues. CDR3: CSVYRTDSYEQYF. The CDR3 nucleotides read TGCAGCGTTTACAGGACGGATTCCTACGAGCAGTACTTC.

This chain links TRBV15 with TRBJ2-2, with a tentative D call TRBD2 (5 bases). The V end lost 1 base, the J end lost 6 bases, and 9 bases lay between the germline ends. The germline V gene encodes CDR1 LNHNV and CDR2 YYDKDF (reference sequence). The CDR3 consists of 14 residues. The CDR3 DNA sequence: TGTGCCACCAGCAGAGGGGAGTCGGCCGGGGAGCTGTTTTTT. Its protein product is CATSRGESAGELFF.

The chain uses TRBV29-1 and TRBJ2-7, with D perhaps TRBD2 (6 bases). Germline V gives CDR1 SQVTM, CDR2 ANQGSEA. Between the trimmed V and J ends, which lost 6 bases and 0 bases, there was a span of 12 bases. The CDR3 sequence is 13 residues long. The CDR3, as DNA: TGCAGCGTACTGGACTACTCCTCCTACGAGCAGTACTTC. It yields the protein CSVLDYSSYEQYF.

The genes are TRBV29-1 and TRBJ2-7; TRBD1 might be the D (5 bases). The CDR3 spans 13 residues. The germline CDR1 and CDR2 sequences are SQVTM and ANQGSEA. V lost 4 bases to trimming and J lost 6 bases, with 16 bases between them. CDR3 loop: CSVVRGPQGEQYF. The CDR3 nucleotides are TGCAGCGTTGTAAGGGGCCCCCAGGGCGAGCAGTACTTC.

The CDR3 nucleotides are TGTGCCAGCAGTAATCGTGGGACTAGTCCCGACAATGAGCAGTTCTTC. Translation gives CASSNRGTSPDNEQFF. This chain uses TRBV27 with TRBJ2-1, with 8 positions matching TRBD2. CDR3 size: 16 residues. Trimming at V came to 5 bases and at J to 5 bases, leaving 11 bases not matched to a gene. The germline CDR1 and CDR2 sequences are MNHEY and SMNVEV (reference sequence).

The chain uses TRBV6-5 and TRBJ1-2, with 12 bases identical to TRBD1. The trim removed 6 bases at V and 8 bases at J, leaving 4 bases unmatched. Germline CDR1 and CDR2: MNHEY and SVGAGI. The CDR3 totals 13 residues. CDR3 amino acids: CASSRDRGQGYTF. CDR3 sequence (DNA): TGTGCCAGCAGCCGGGACAGGGGGCAAGGCTACACCTTC.

V usage is TRBV7-2 and J usage is TRBJ2-2; 7 bases are shared with TRBD2. CDR1 is SGHTA and CDR2 is FQGNSA in the germline V gene. The length of the CDR3 is 17 residues. Unmatched junction bases numbered 9, after V lost 1 base and J lost 4 bases. This chain's CDR3 is CASSLDQASGSTGELFF. The CDR3 DNA reads TGTGCCAGCAGCTTAGATCAGGCTAGCGGAAGCACCGGGGAGCTGTTTTTT.

The chain employs TRBV24-1 and TRBJ2-1; D remains ambiguous. With 7 bases removed from V and 2 bases from J, the gap between germline ends came to 11 bases. Germline V gene sequence: CDR1 KGHDR, CDR2 SFDVKD. The CDR3 extends over 14 amino acids. The CDR3 sequence: CATSDGRTYNEQFF. The DNA of the CDR3 is TGTGCCACCAGCGATGGACGTACCTACAATGAGCAGTTCTTC.

This clonotype has a single count. This sequence joins TRBV29-1 and TRBJ2-5; TRBD1 aligns across 8 bases. The CDR3 sequence is 12 residues long. Looked up from germline, CDR1 is SQVTM and CDR2 is ANQGSEA. Unmatched junction bases numbered 4, after V lost 7 bases and J lost 3 bases. Here the CDR3 DNA reads TGCAGCGCGGCACAGGGGGAAGAGACCCAGTACTTC. It translates to CSAAQGEETQYF.

The CDR3 sequence is CASSQTGAGELFF. DNA for the CDR3: TGTGCCAGCAGCCAAACGGGCGCCGGGGAGCTGTTTTTT. The V call is TRBV3-1, the J call TRBJ2-2; D is unresolved. V was cut by 2 bases and J by 6 bases, with 7 bases left in between. Germline assignment: CDR1 LGHDT and CDR2 YNNKEL (reference sequence). This CDR3 has 13 residues.

The V gene is TRBV5-1, the J gene TRBJ2-1; D may match TRBD1 or TRBD2 (6 bases each). CDR3 length: 16 amino acids. Germline-derived CDR1 and CDR2 are SGHRS and YFSETQ. Trimming left V 4 bases short and J 5 bases short, with 19 bases between. CDR3 protein: CASSVGGHHTNNEQFF. The DNA for the CDR3 is TGCGCCAGCAGCGTGGGGGGACACCACACCAACAATGAGCAGTTCTTC.

The J gene is TRBJ2-3, the V gene TRBV28; 8 bases map to TRBD2. Trimming took 3 bases from V and 0 from J; bases not matched to a gene: 5. The length of the CDR3 is 16 residues. Germline loops: CDR1 MDHEN, CDR2 SYDVKM. CDR3 sequence reads: CASSFGAGGSTDTQYF. The CDR3 DNA sequence: TGTGCCAGCAGTTTCGGCGCGGGAGGAAGCACAGATACGCAGTATTTT.

The rearrangement links TRBV6-5 to TRBJ2-7; D perhaps matches TRBD1 (5 bases). Between the trimmed V and J ends, which lost 0 bases and 3 bases, there was a span of 9 bases. This CDR3 comprises 14 residues. CDR1 MNHEY and CDR2 SVGAGI come from the germline V gene. In DNA, the CDR3 is TGTGCCAGCAGTTACTCAGGGGCCCTCTACGAGCAGTACTTC. The encoded protein is CASSYSGALYEQYF.

The chain is built from TRBV6-2 or TRBV6-3 and TRBJ1-2; D not resolved. The ends were cut back, 3 bases at V and 4 bases at J, with 9 bases in the middle. Per the germline V gene, CDR1 is MNHEY and CDR2 is SVGEGT. The CDR3 is 13 amino acids. CDR3 sequence: CASSYPGSYGYTF. The CDR3 DNA follows: TGTGCCAGCAGTTATCCGGGTTCCTATGGCTACACCTTC.

The chain combines TRBV5-1 with TRBJ1-1; D gene unclear. Germline loops: CDR1 SGHRS, CDR2 YFSETQ. The germline V and J ends were trimmed by 1 base and 2 bases, with 12 bases remaining between them. CDR3 length: 15 amino acids. The CDR3 region is CASSLSPRTNTEAFF. The CDR3 bases are TGCGCCAGCAGCTTGTCCCCCAGGACCAACACTGAAGCTTTCTTT.

The CDR3 bases are TGTGCCAGCAGTCCTGGGATTCCCTACGAGCAGTACTTC. Protein product: CASSPGIPYEQYF. The chain has TRBV27 and TRBJ2-7; no reliable D call. Germline lookup yields CDR1 MNHEY and CDR2 SMNVEV (reference sequence). The V gene lost 5 bases and the J gene lost 2 bases, with 10 bases spanning the gap. This CDR3 region has 13 residues.

CDR3 sequence (DNA): TGCGCCAGCAGCGGTAGACTAGCGGGATCCTACAATGAGCAGTTCTTC. It encodes CASSGRLAGSYNEQFF. The J gene is TRBJ2-1, the V gene TRBV5-1, with TRBD2 identical over 11 bases. Germline V gene data show CDR1 as SGHRS and CDR2 as YFSETQ. This CDR3 region has 16 residues. V was pared by 4 bases and J by 1 base, with 4 bases of the junction left unmatched. Variable domain in full (rest from reference TRBV5-1 and TRBJ2-1): KAGVTQTPRYLIKTRGQQVTLSCSPISGHRSVSWYQQTPGQGLQFLFEYFSETQRNKGNFPGRFSGRQFSNSRSEMNVSTLELGDSALYLCASSGRLAGSYNEQFFGPGTRLTVL.

The V and J genes are TRBV6-2 or TRBV6-3 and TRBJ2-7; 13 bases are shared with TRBD2. The CDR3 contains 15 residues. Looked up from germline, CDR1 is MNHEY and CDR2 is SVGEGT. V lost 4 bases to trimming and J lost 3 bases; unmatched junction nucleotides: 3. In nucleotides, the CDR3 is TGTGCCAGCAGTTCCAGGACTAGCGGGAGCTACGAGCAGTACTTC. Translated, it gives CASSSRTSGSYEQYF.

The J gene is TRBJ2-7, the V gene TRBV15, with D possibly TRBD2 on 6 matching bases. The CDR3 covers 15 residues. V dropped 1 base and J dropped 4 bases, with 14 bases sitting between them. From germline, CDR1 is LNHNV and CDR2 YYDKDF (reference sequence). CDR3 sequence reads: CATSRAIVGLYEQYF. CDR3 nucleotide sequence: TGTGCCACCAGCAGAGCAATAGTGGGACTTTACGAGCAGTACTTC.